The rows below give T cell receptor beta chains drawn from one sample of a study of cytomegalovirus exposure and HLA in healthy donors. Generated by immunoSEQ multiplex PCR, the TCRdb table keeps only in-frame clones and is missing some. The sample has 150,000 or so clones; approximately 80% are singletons. Material for sequencing was PBMCs. These receptors were taken from a man aged 30 to 39 in good health and CMV-seropositive. The CDR3 runs from the conserved cysteine through the conserved F or W. A D gene is named only where the DNA matches it firmly. Clone size is stated in some rows and not others, as once, few, many or a class when expanded.

j_gene,v_gene,abundance,d_gene,CDR3nt,CDR3aa
TRBJ2-5,TRBV18,NA,TRBD2,TGTGCCAGCTCACTAGGACTAGCGGGAGCGGACCAAGAGACCCAGTACTTC,CASSLGLAGADQETQYF
TRBJ1-4,TRBV19,NA,NA,TGTGCCAGTAGTATACAGGGGATCAGTGAAAAACTGTTTTTT,CASSIQGISEKLFF
TRBJ2-5,TRBV28,NA,NA,TGTGCCAGCAGTCCCTGGGCAGGGCGTATACAAGAGACCCAGTACTTC,CASSPWAGRIQETQYF
TRBJ1-2,TRBV9,NA,NA,TGTGCCAGCAGCGTAGAAGTCGACGGGACTGGAGGCTACACCTTC,CASSVEVDGTGGYTF
TRBJ2-7,TRBV2,NA,TRBD1,TGTGCCAGCAGAGACAGGGGGCACGAGCAGTACTTC,CASRDRGHEQYF
TRBJ2-7,TRBV28,NA,TRBD1,TGTGCCAGCAGGCTCGGACAGGGAGTAGAGCAGTACTTC,CASRLGQGVEQYF
TRBJ2-2,TRBV19,few,TRBD2,TGTGCCAGTAGGATACTAGCGGGCCATACCGGGGAGCTGTTTTTT,CASRILAGHTGELFF
TRBJ2-2,TRBV10-1,once,TRBD1,TGCGCCAGTAGGACAGGCCTGAACACCGGGGAGCTGTTTTTT,CASRTGLNTGELFF
TRBJ2-7,TRBV5-1,NA,NA,TGCGCCAGCAGCTTGGGTAGTACCCCCTACGAGCAGTACTTC,CASSLGSTPYEQYF
TRBJ2-2,TRBV7-9,once,TRBD1,TGTGCCAGCAGCCGGGACAGGAGCACCGGGGAGCTGTTTTTT,CASSRDRSTGELFF
TRBJ2-1,TRBV6-5,once,NA,TGTGCCAGCAGTTACTCGGTCGAGGGCAATGAGCAGTTCTTC,CASSYSVEGNEQFF
TRBJ1-5,TRBV19,NA,NA,TGTGCCAGTAGCCGGGACAACGTATACAATCAGCCCCAGCATTTT,CASSRDNVYNQPQHF
TRBJ2-3,TRBV5-1,NA,TRBD2,TGCGCCAGCAGCTTGGGGCCGGGGGGGACAGATACGCAGTATTTT,CASSLGPGGTDTQYF
TRBJ2-7,TRBV5-6,NA,NA,TGTGCCAGCAGCTTGGATGAGGGTTACTACGAGCAGTACTTC,CASSLDEGYYEQYF
TRBJ2-1,TRBV28,NA,NA,TGTGCCAGCCATGGCCGGGGTGTGGGCAATGAGCAGTTCTTC,CASHGRGVGNEQFF
TRBJ1-1,TRBV19,NA,TRBD1,TGTGCCAGTACCGAGACGAGGCGACAGGGGCCAAACACTGAAGCTTTCTTT,CASTETRRQGPNTEAFF
TRBJ2-1,TRBV29-1,NA,NA,TGCAGCGTTGCGGGACATAGCTCCTACAATGAGCAGTTCTTC,CSVAGHSSYNEQFF
TRBJ2-7,TRBV2,NA,NA,TGTGCCAGCAGCTCAAAGGGGTACGAGCAGTACTTC,CASSSKGYEQYF
TRBJ2-3,TRBV30,once,NA,TGTGCCTGGAGGGAGATGGTGACTAGCACAGATACGCAGTATTTT,CAWREMVTSTDTQYF
TRBJ2-7,TRBV5-1,NA,NA,TGCGCCAGCAGGGGGGGAGGATCCTACGAGCAGTACTTC,CASRGGGSYEQYF